This TCR beta chain was identified during a study of T cell clones after liver transplantation. CD3+CD4+ and CD3+CD8+ cells were FACS-sorted from thawed unstimulated PBMCs. The table came from immunoSEQ multiplex PCR; TCRdb's copy has only in-frame clones and leaves some out. The sample yields some 80,000 clones, roughly 84% seen once. The germline gives CDR1 SGHDT, CDR2 YYEEEE. Trimming stripped 4 bases from V and 5 bases from J, with 15 bases between. CDR3 length equals 14 residues. The chain carries TRBV5-6 and TRBJ2-5; TRBD1 might be the D (6 bases). The sequence came from a human patient who received a liver transplant. Some T cells may have originated in the graft donor. Material: CD4+ T cells from blood, obtained less than 50 months after liver transplant. Here the CDR3 DNA reads TGTGCCAGCAGCACCGGGACAAATTGGGAGACCCAGTACTTC. Translating gives CASSTGTNWETQYF.